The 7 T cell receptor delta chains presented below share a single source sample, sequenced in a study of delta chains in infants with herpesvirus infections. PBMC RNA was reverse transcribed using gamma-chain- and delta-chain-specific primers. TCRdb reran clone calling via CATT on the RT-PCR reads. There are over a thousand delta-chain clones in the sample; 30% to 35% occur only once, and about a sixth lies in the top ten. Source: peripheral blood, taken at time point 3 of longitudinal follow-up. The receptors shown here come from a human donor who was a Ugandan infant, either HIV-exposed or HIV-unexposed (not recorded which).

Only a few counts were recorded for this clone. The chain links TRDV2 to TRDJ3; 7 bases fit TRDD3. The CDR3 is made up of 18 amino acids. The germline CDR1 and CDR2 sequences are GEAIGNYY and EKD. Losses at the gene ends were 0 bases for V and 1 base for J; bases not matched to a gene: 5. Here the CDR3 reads CACDTMSWGSWDTRQMFF. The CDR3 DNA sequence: TGTGCCTGTGACACCATGAGCTGGGGGTCCTGGGACACCCGACAGATGTTTTTC.

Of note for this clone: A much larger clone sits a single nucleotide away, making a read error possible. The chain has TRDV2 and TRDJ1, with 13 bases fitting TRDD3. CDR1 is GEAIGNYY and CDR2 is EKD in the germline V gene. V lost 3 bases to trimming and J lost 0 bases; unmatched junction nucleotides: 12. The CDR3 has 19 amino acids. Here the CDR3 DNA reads TGTGCCTGTGACCCAGTACTGGGGGATACGACTTCAAACACCGATAAACTCATCTTT. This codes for CACDPVLGDTTSNTDKLIF.

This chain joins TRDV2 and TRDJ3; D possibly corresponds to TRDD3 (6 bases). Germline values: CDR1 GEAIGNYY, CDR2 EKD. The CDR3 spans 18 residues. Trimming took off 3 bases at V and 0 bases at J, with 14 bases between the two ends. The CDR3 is CACDAVGGSSWDTRQMFF. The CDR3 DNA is TGTGCCTGTGACGCCGTTGGGGGGAGCTCCTGGGACACCCGACAGATGTTTTTC.

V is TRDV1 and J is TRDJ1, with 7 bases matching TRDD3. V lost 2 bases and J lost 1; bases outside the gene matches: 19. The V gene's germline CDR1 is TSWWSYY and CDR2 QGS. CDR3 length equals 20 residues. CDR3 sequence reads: CALGESSVLRYWGFTDKLIF. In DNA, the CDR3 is TGTGCTCTTGGGGAATCGTCGGTCCTAAGGTACTGGGGCTTCACCGATAAACTCATCTTT.

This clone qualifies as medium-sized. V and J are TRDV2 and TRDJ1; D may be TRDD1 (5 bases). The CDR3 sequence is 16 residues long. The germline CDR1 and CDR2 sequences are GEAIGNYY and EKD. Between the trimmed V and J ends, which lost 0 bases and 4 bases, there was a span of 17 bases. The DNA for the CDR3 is TGTGCCTGTGACACCCTCGAAAATATTGGTGTCGATAAACTCATCTTT. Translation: CACDTLENIGVDKLIF.

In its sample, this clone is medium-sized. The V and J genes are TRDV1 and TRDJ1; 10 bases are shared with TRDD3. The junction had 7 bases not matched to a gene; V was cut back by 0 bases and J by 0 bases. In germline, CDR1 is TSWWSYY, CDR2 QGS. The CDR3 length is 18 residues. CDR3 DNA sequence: TGTGCTCTTGGGGAACTGAACCTACTGGGGGATTACACCGATAAACTCATCTTT. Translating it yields CALGELNLLGDYTDKLIF.

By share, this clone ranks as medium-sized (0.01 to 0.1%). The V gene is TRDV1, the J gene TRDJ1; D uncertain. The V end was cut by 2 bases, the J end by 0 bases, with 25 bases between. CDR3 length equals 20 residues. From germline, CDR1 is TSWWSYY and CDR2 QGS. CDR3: CALGEFKWCLTCPYTDKLIF. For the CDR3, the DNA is TGTGCTCTTGGGGAATTTAAGTGGTGTCTAACCTGCCCGTACACCGATAAACTCATCTTT.